Described below is a single T cell receptor beta chain sequence and its context. After removal of 5 bases from V and 2 bases from J, the junction contained 9 bases not matched to a gene. CDR3 length equals 16 residues. CDR1 is MNHNS, CDR2 SASEGT, per germline. This record comes from a study of T cells in Graves' hyperthyroidism and ophthalmopathy. Authors of the study amplified TCR beta CDR3 regions from RNA transcripts. The HTBI primer set served for first-round RT-PCR of the TCR CDR3. TCRdb redid the calling of the multiplex PCR reads with MiXCR, one entry per CDR3 protein. The data show roughly 380,000 distinct CDR3 sequences, roughly 15% seen once. Thyroid ultrasound and orbital computed tomography, with clinical symptoms and serum thyroxine and TRAb, informed diagnoses.

This TCR came from a woman in her late teens or twenties with Graves' hyperthyroidism. The sample was blood. This chain uses TRBV6-1 with TRBJ2-1, with 7 bases identical to TRBD1. The CDR3 spells CASSPGDRATYNEQFF. In nucleotides, the CDR3 is TGTGCCAGCAGTCCTGGAGACAGGGCCACCTACAATGAGCAGTTCTTC.